One T cell receptor beta chain is described in this entry. The data derive from a study of blood T cell repertoires in COVID-19. Study at large: Both acute and convalescent COVID-19 samples were obtained from the United States, Italy and Spain.

Per the authors' pipeline: The authors estimated nucleated cell counts from reference gene primer amplification. Sequencing used immunoSEQ multiplex PCR; TCRdb keeps in-frame clones, though not all of them. V and J calls and clone size are given by that table; D and trimming were obtained from the DNA. Seen here are around 180,000 clones, about 85% observed once, and the top ten hold roughly 2%. The CDR3 is made up of 14 amino acids. V lost 6 bases to trimming and J lost 7 bases; unmatched junction nucleotides: 11. Germline CDR1 is MNHEY and CDR2 is SVGAGI. The sample consisted of peripheral blood. The chain combines TRBV6-5 with TRBJ2-7; 8 bases map to TRBD1. The receptor's source is a man in his 70s with active or convalescent COVID-19. The CDR3 DNA follows: TGTGCCAGCAGCCTGACAGGGGCGTATGAGGAGCAGTACTTC. This translates into CASSLTGAYEEQYF.